What follows is one TCR beta chain and its context. Its antigen is not known. The sample holds other DNA sequences that translate to the same CDR3. The data were obtained in a study of graft-versus-host responses after intestinal transplantation. Study at large: Transplants were multivisceral, liver-intestinal, or isolated intestinal. Study findings and constraints: Within allografts, high graft-versus-host to host-versus-graft clonal ratios were seen among patients with graft-donor T cell macrochimerism.

Sequenced by immunoSEQ multiplex PCR; TCRdb stores in-frame clones only, minus some. The repertoire consists of over 80,000 clones, with around 90% occurring once and the leading ten covering roughly 0.37%. Germline CDR1 and CDR2: MGHRA and YSYEKL. This CDR3 spans 14 amino acids. Between the trimmed V and J ends, which lost 1 base and 7 bases, there was a span of 11 bases. The chain uses TRBV4-1 and TRBJ2-1; D perhaps matches TRBD1 (6 bases). The receptor was isolated from a human donor who was the organ donor for an intestinal transplant. The input for sequencing was unstimulated CD8+ T cells sorted from spleen or lymph node cells, taken before transplant. The CDR3 region is CASSQGPGVNEQFF. The CDR3 coding sequence is TGCGCCAGCAGCCAAGGTCCAGGGGTGAATGAGCAGTTCTTC.